A single sample gave rise to the 20 T cell receptor beta chains below, sequenced in a study of blood T cell repertoires in COVID-19. Here immunoSEQ multiplex PCR was the method, and the copy in TCRdb shows in-frame clones only, minus some. The table lists about 200,000 clones, 75% to 90% of them singletons. Sequencing used PBMCs or T cells enriched from blood (not recorded which). The receptors were gathered from a young woman who had been exposed to COVID-19.

The chain joins TRBV6-6 to TRBJ2-6, with 9 bases identical to TRBD1. The V gene end was trimmed by 6 bases and the J gene end by 1 base; junction bases not matched to a gene: 19. The CDR3 has 21 amino acids. Germline V gives CDR1 MNHNY, CDR2 SVGAGI (reference sequence). CDR3 region: CASSRNRNRGQMRSGANVLTF. The CDR3 DNA is TGTGCCAGCAGCCGCAACAGGAACAGGGGGCAAATGAGGTCTGGGGCCAACGTCCTGACTTTC.

The chain employs TRBV5-6 and TRBJ1-6, with a possible D match to TRBD1 (5 bases). Germline V gene lookup returns CDR1 SGHDT and CDR2 YYEEEE. Trimming took off 2 bases at V and 13 bases at J, with 13 bases between the two ends. The CDR3 spans 13 residues. CDR3 sequence reads: CASSFPGSGPLHF. CDR3 sequence (DNA): TGTGCCAGCAGCTTTCCAGGGAGCGGGCCCCTCCACTTT.

This sequence joins TRBV5-4 and TRBJ1-2, with D possibly TRBD1 on 6 matching bases. V was cut by 4 bases and J by 3 bases, with 19 bases left in between. This CDR3 spans 16 amino acids. CDR1 is SGHNT and CDR2 is YYREEE in the germline V gene (reference sequence). In nucleotides, the CDR3 is TGTGCCAGCAGCCGGGGGGCAGGGATTATCTACTATGGCTACACCTTC. This gives the protein CASSRGAGIIYYGYTF.

The chain has TRBV11-3 and TRBJ2-2; a weak D match, TRBD2 (6 bases). Trimming stripped 8 bases from V and 8 bases from J, with 15 bases between. The CDR3 length is 13 residues. Looked up from germline, CDR1 is SGHNT and CDR2 is YENEEA. CDR3 region: CASSVRGGGELFF. CDR3 bases: TGTGCCAGCTCCGTGAGAGGAGGGGGGGAGCTGTTTTTT.

The rearrangement uses TRBV21-1 and TRBJ1-1. TRBV21-1 is deemed a pseudogene. The CDR3 extends over 17 amino acids. Written as DNA, the CDR3 is TGTGCCAGCAGCTTTCTCCAGTCCCGGGGGATGAACACTGAAGCTTTCTTT. This gives the protein CASSFLQSRGMNTEAFF.

V is TRBV6-6 and J is TRBJ2-2, with TRBD1 matching over 11 bases. This CDR3 has 18 amino acids. Trimming at V came to 5 bases and at J to 3 bases, leaving 11 bases not matched to a gene. Germline lookup yields CDR1 MNHNY and CDR2 SVGAGI (reference sequence). CDR3 coding DNA: TGTGCCAGCAGTCGGGACAGGGGGTTCGTTGTAGACACCGGGGAGCTGTTTTTT. Protein sequence: CASSRDRGFVVDTGELFF.

The gene calls are TRBV29-1 and TRBJ1-1; D unclear. Germline V gene sequence: CDR1 SQVTM, CDR2 ANQGSEA. V was clipped by 0 bases and J by 1 base, with 9 bases between them. The CDR3 is 14 amino acids. The DNA for the CDR3 is TGCAGCGTTGAAGATCTGTCAGGGAACACTGAAGCTTTCTTT. Its protein product is CSVEDLSGNTEAFF. Full variable domain (rest looked up from reference TRBV29-1 and TRBJ1-1): SAVISQKPSRDICQRGTSLTIQCQVDSQVTMMFWYRQQPGQSLTLIATANQGSEATYESGFVIDKFPISRPNLTFSTLTVSNMSPEDSSIYLCSVEDLSGNTEAFFGQGTRLTVV.

The chain combines TRBV13 with TRBJ2-1; 7 nucleotides agree with TRBD2. Germline V gene sequence: CDR1 PRHDT, CDR2 FYEKMQ (reference sequence). This CDR3 has 15 amino acids. After removal of 3 bases from V and 8 bases from J, the junction contained 10 bases not matched to a gene. The CDR3 sequence: CASSLRGTPRDEQFF. In nucleotides, the CDR3 is TGTGCCAGCAGCTTGCGGGGGACCCCTCGCGATGAGCAGTTCTTC.

This chain connects TRBV3-1 (or the pseudogene TRBV3-2) to TRBJ2-6, with a possible D match to TRBD1 (5 bases). Trimming took off 4 bases at V and 0 bases at J, with 13 bases between the two ends. This CDR3 region has 17 residues. The germline V gene encodes CDR1 LGHDT and CDR2 YNNKEL (reference sequence). Here the CDR3 DNA reads TGTGCCAGCAGCCCCCCTCCAGGGAACTCTGGGGCCAACGTCCTGACTTTC. Its protein is CASSPPPGNSGANVLTF.

The sample holds one count of this clone. The chain has TRBV5-1 and TRBJ2-7; weak D call: TRBD1 (6 bases). The CDR3 consists of 14 residues. The germline gives CDR1 SGHRS, CDR2 YFSETQ. The V and J ends lost 2 bases and 4 bases respectively, with 13 bases between them. The CDR3 loop reads CASSFGGQTYEQYF. The CDR3 DNA is TGCGCCAGCAGCTTTGGTGGACAGACTTACGAGCAGTACTTC.

V is TRBV12-5 and J is TRBJ2-7, with 8 nucleotides matching TRBD1. The junction had 6 bases not matched to a gene; V was cut back by 1 base and J by 4 bases. The CDR3 is made up of 15 amino acids. Germline V lookup: CDR1 LGHNT, CDR2 FRNRAP. The chain's CDR3 is CASGLATGVYYEQYF. CDR3 bases: TGTGCTAGTGGTTTGGCGACAGGGGTCTATTACGAGCAGTACTTC.

The rearrangement uses TRBV6-1 and TRBJ1-1, with 7 bases matching TRBD1. The CDR3 totals 17 residues. V shed 4 bases and J 3 bases; nucleotides not matched to a gene: 14. Per the germline V gene, CDR1 is MNHNS and CDR2 is SASEGT. The CDR3 nucleotides read TGTGCCAGCAGTGGCTTACCCACCGGGACAGCGGACACTGAAGCTTTCTTT. Protein: CASSGLPTGTADTEAFF.

This clone was counted a single time. This chain joins TRBV18 and TRBJ2-6; 11 nucleotides line up with TRBD2. This CDR3 spans 18 amino acids. The V segment lost 1 base and the J segment 0 bases; nucleotides outside the gene matches: 2. CDR1 KGHSH and CDR2 LQKENI come from the germline V gene. The CDR3 DNA reads TGTGCCAGCTCACCACTTACTAGCGGGGGCTCTGGGGCCAACGTCCTGACTTTC. Protein: CASSPLTSGGSGANVLTF.

This clone was recorded only once. CDR3: CATRRQAVQETQYF. The CDR3 region has the DNA TGTGCCACCCGACGACAGGCTGTCCAAGAGACCCAGTACTTC. This chain uses TRBV10-3 with TRBJ2-5; TRBD1 might be the D (6 bases). Germline V lookup: CDR1 ENHRY, CDR2 SYGVKD. This CDR3 region has 14 residues. V shed 10 bases and J shed 1 base, with 16 bases lying between them.

This clone occurred once. The chain has TRBV30 and TRBJ1-5; 7 nucleotides line up with TRBD1. CDR1 GTSNPN and CDR2 SVGIG come from the germline V gene (reference sequence). This CDR3 comprises 13 residues. The V gene end was trimmed by 5 bases and the J gene end by 4 bases; junction bases not matched to a gene: 5. CDR3 nucleotides: TGTGCCTGGGGGACAGCTCAAAATCAGCCCCAGCATTTT. Translated, it gives CAWGTAQNQPQHF.

V usage is TRBV6-5 and J usage is TRBJ2-7, with 8 positions matching TRBD2. The V segment lost 5 bases and the J segment 7 bases; nucleotides outside the gene matches: 10. Germline assignment: CDR1 MNHEY and CDR2 SVGAGI. The CDR3 is 14 amino acids. CDR3 region: CASSLAGASKEQYF. CDR3 nucleotide sequence: TGTGCCAGCAGTCTAGCGGGTGCTAGTAAGGAGCAGTACTTC.

The CDR3 loop reads CASSQPTGTGSIEQYF. The CDR3 DNA follows: TGCGCCAGCAGCCAACCAACCGGGACAGGGAGCATCGAGCAGTACTTC. The chain carries TRBV4-1 and TRBJ2-7, with 9 bases fitting TRBD1. Germline-derived CDR1 and CDR2 are MGHRA and YSYEKL. This CDR3 has 16 residues. V trimming: 2 bases; J trimming: 6 bases; junction bases outside the gene matches: 11.

The V gene is TRBV5-4, the J gene TRBJ1-3, with D perhaps TRBD1 (6 bases). CDR3 size: 13 residues. Per the germline V gene, CDR1 is SGHNT and CDR2 is YYREEE (reference sequence). The V end lost 4 bases, the J end lost 4 bases, and 9 bases lay between the germline ends. The CDR3 here is CASSRGSGNTIYF. The CDR3 DNA follows: TGTGCCAGCAGCAGGGGGTCCGGAAACACCATATATTTT.

The rearrangement links TRBV5-5 to TRBJ2-1, with 7 bases lining up with TRBD2. This CDR3 has 15 residues. J was trimmed by 3 bases and V by 7 bases; bases with no gene match: 10. Per the germline V gene, CDR1 is SGHKS and CDR2 is YYEKEE (reference sequence). The CDR3 nucleotides read TGTGCCAGCGCCGCAACCTCTAGCGGCTACAATGAGCAGTTCTTC. This encodes CASAATSSGYNEQFF.

The CDR3 sequence is CASSLSGGASTQYF. The CDR3 coding sequence is TGTGCCAGCAGCCTGAGCGGGGGGGCCAGTACGCAGTATTTT. The V call is TRBV7-8, the J call TRBJ2-3; TRBD2 aligns across 10 bases. The CDR3 has 14 residues. Losses at the gene ends were 5 bases for V and 8 bases for J; bases not matched to a gene: 7. The germline CDR1 and CDR2 sequences are SGHVS and FQNEAQ. Full variable domain (remainder filled in from reference TRBV7-8 and TRBJ2-3): GAGVSQSPRYKVAKRGQDVALRCDPISGHVSLFWYQQALGQGPEFLTYFQNEAQLDKSGLPSDRFFAERPEGSVSTLKIQRTQQEDSAVYLCASSLSGGASTQYFGPGTRLTVL.